The rows below give T cell receptor beta chains drawn from one sample of a study of T cell clones after liver transplantation. Here immunoSEQ multiplex PCR was the method, and the copy in TCRdb shows in-frame clones only, minus some. The table records around 110,000 clones, approximately 90% of them present only once. The sample was CD4+ T cells from blood, taken 12 months after liver transplant. The receptors were sampled from a human patient who received a liver transplant. The graft donor may have given rise to some T cells. The conserved cysteine and the conserved F or W are not part of the CDR3 here. Each record gives: J gene, V gene, CDR3 protein.

>TRBJ2-1|TRBV7-2
ASSGWGAATEQF
>TRBJ1-5|TRBV7-2
ASSLGGTGKDWPQH
>TRBJ1-1|TRBV2
ASSDGGAGNTEAF
>TRBJ2-3|TRBV7-9
ASSRQGAGDTQY
>TRBJ2-7|TRBV28
ASSFGSRGRNNEQY
>TRBJ2-7|TRBV4-2
ASSQGAGGTTKQY
>TRBJ1-5|TRBV4-1
ASTQEGAIGDQPQH
>TRBJ2-1|TRBV6-7
ASSYLPALAGGQSYNEQF
>TRBJ2-2|TRBV5-6
ASSLILAGTTGELF
>TRBJ2-1|TRBV7-9
ASSSLRQGYYNEQF
>TRBJ1-3|TRBV4-2
ASSHPTENTIY
>TRBJ2-7|TRBV15
ATRRQGASYEQY
>TRBJ2-1|TRBV12-5
ASGLGAAYNEQF
>TRBJ1-1|TRBV6-1
ASSVQGRTEAF
>TRBJ2-5|TRBV5-1
ASSARTGWGETQY
>TRBJ2-7|TRBV30
AWTISGRSYEQY
>TRBJ1-3|TRBV7-6
ASSSQGIGNTIY
>TRBJ2-4|TRBV19
ASSPQDSSKNIQY
>TRBJ1-1|TRBV6-5
ASSPNGGANTEAF
>TRBJ2-5|TRBV2
ASTTLAGAETQY
>TRBJ2-1|TRBV30
AWDGSGSSYNEQF
>TRBJ2-7|TRBV10-2
ASGEPGQGASYEQY
>TRBJ1-1|TRBV19
ASGQDRGWTEAF
>TRBJ1-1|TRBV18
ASSPDSRGEAF
>TRBJ1-1|TRBV5-4
ASSLRQNTEAF
>TRBJ1-2|TRBV2
ASSEETGLFGYT
>TRBJ1-2|TRBV5-1
ASSLGQGEGYT
>TRBJ2-7|TRBV29-1
SVEYSGVGYEQY
>TRBJ2-1|TRBV5-8
ASSLPGRNEQF
>TRBJ2-2|TRBV27
ASSLARGPAGELF
>TRBJ1-4|TRBV19
ASSPDSRREKLF